This T cell receptor beta chain emerged from a study of T-cell memory formation after mild COVID-19. General study points: Among clones contracting day 15 to 85, CD4/CD8 was balanced, whereas later expanders leaned CD4+. Certain responding clones were present in pre-infection memory, suggesting participation of cross-reactive memory.

MiXCR, run by TCRdb on the 5' RACE reads, gives a single entry per CDR3 protein. The sample lists roughly 250,000 distinct CDR3 sequences, about 16% occurring once. In its sample, this clonotype was seen many times. The antigen is unknown. This receptor was obtained from a man aged 18-30 years who had mild COVID-19 (a few samples of this study predate the infection). Cell type and time point are not known. Sequenced material: PBMCs or a T cell subset sorted from them (not recorded which).

This chain's CDR3 is CASSLTRQGLGAFF. The CDR3 nucleotides are TGCGCCAGCAGCCTGACTCGACAGGGCCTCGGAGCTTTCTTT. The chain combines TRBV5-1 with TRBJ1-1; 7 positions match TRBD1. This CDR3 spans 14 amino acids. Germline CDR1 reads SGHRS; CDR2 reads YFSETQ. V was pared by 4 bases and J by 10 bases, with 13 bases of the junction left unmatched.